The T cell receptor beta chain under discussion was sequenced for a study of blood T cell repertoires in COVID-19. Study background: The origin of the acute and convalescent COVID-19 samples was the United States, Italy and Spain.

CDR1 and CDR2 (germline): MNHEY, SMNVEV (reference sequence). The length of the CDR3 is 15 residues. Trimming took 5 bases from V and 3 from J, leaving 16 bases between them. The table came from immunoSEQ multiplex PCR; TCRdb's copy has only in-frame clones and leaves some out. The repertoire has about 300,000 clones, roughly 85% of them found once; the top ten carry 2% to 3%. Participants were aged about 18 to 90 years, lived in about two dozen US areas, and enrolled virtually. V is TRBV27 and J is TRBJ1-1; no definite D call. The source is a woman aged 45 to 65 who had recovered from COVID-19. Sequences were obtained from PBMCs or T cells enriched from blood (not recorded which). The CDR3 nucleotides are TGTGCCAGCAGTCCAACGAGGGAACGGTACACTGAAGCTTTCTTT. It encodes CASSPTRERYTEAFF.